The rows below give T cell receptor beta chains drawn from one sample of a study of T-cell memory formation after mild COVID-19. TCRdb redid the calling of the 5' RACE reads with MiXCR, one entry per CDR3 protein. The sample consists of under 550,000 distinct CDR3 sequences, roughly 18% of them appearing once. Sequencing was performed on PBMCs or a T cell subset sorted from them (not recorded which). The receptors stem from a man between 18 and 29 years old who had mild COVID-19 (a few samples of this study predate the infection). Cell type and time point are not known. Each CDR3 is given with its conserved first and last residue. The D gene is left open where the match is weak. Not every row has a clone size; where given, it reads once, few, many or a size class.

size	D	V	J	DNA	CDR3
few	TRBD1	TRBV2	TRBJ1-5	TGTGCCAGCAGTAAAACAGGGGCGGGTCAGCCCCAGCATTTT	CASSKTGAGQPQHF
.	.	TRBV10-3	TRBJ2-7	TGTGCCACGGAGGGGGACGCCTACGAGCAGTACTTC	CATEGDAYEQYF
many	TRBD2	TRBV11-2	TRBJ2-1	TGTGCCAGCAGCCCCTGGACTAGCGGGGGGAATGAGCAGTTCTTC	CASSPWTSGGNEQFF
few	TRBD1	TRBV5-1	TRBJ2-3	TGCGCCAGCAGCCCTCCGACAGGGGGCAACACAGATACGCAGTATTTT	CASSPPTGGNTDTQYF
few	TRBD2	TRBV7-2	TRBJ2-5	TGTGCCAGCAGCTTAGGGACTAGCGCACAGACCCAGTACTTC	CASSLGTSAQTQYF
.	.	TRBV9	TRBJ2-7	TGTGCCAGCAGCGTAGATCCGGGGTCGGAAACCTACGAGCAGTACTTC	CASSVDPGSETYEQYF
many	.	TRBV12-3/TRBV12-4	TRBJ1-2	TGTGCCAGCAGTACAGGGCAGGGCTATGGCTACACCTTC	CASSTGQGYGYTF
few	TRBD1	TRBV10-3	TRBJ1-5	TGTGCCATCAGTGAGCCGGGACAGGGGCTTGGCAATCAGCCCCAGCATTTT	CAISEPGQGLGNQPQHF
many	.	TRBV20-1	TRBJ2-1	TGCAGTGCCGATGCGCGCAGGGGCAACAATGAGCAGTTCTTC	CSADARRGNNEQFF
few	.	TRBV19	TRBJ2-3	TGTGCCAGTAGTATAGTCCGTCGGGTCGGCACAGATACGCAGTATTTT	CASSIVRRVGTDTQYF
.	.	TRBV5-1	TRBJ1-1	TGCGCCAGCAGCTTGGCCGGGAGGAACACTGAAGCTTTCTTT	CASSLAGRNTEAFF